The rows below give T cell receptor beta chains drawn from one sample of a study of beta chain features in type 1 diabetes. Profiled with immunoSEQ multiplex PCR; TCRdb holds only in-frame clones, not every one. The sample lists around 340,000 clones; about 19% were seen once. The sequencing input was naive CD4+ T cells from blood. All receptors derive from a woman aged 18-35 years in good health. CDR3s include the opening cysteine and the closing phenylalanine or tryptophan. D genes are given only for firm matches. Some rows have no size entry. The others give once, few or many, or a class for an expanded clone.

CDR3aa: CASSQVYYNEQFF
CDR3nt: TGCGCCAGCAGCCAAGTATACTACAATGAGCAGTTCTTC
v_gene: TRBV4-1
len: 13
abundance: few
d_gene: -
j_gene: TRBJ2-1

CDR3aa: CASTWTGAQPQHF
CDR3nt: TGTGCCAGCACCTGGACAGGGGCTCAGCCCCAGCATTTT
v_gene: TRBV2
len: 13
abundance: few
d_gene: TRBD1
j_gene: TRBJ1-5

CDR3aa: CAWSDRGHQPQHF
CDR3nt: TGTGCCTGGAGTGACAGGGGACACCAGCCCCAGCATTTT
v_gene: TRBV30
len: 13
abundance: -
d_gene: TRBD1
j_gene: TRBJ1-5

CDR3aa: CASSLPMNTEAFF
CDR3nt: TGTGCCAGCAGTCTACCGATGAACACTGAAGCTTTCTTT
v_gene: TRBV6-1
len: 13
abundance: -
d_gene: -
j_gene: TRBJ1-1

CDR3aa: CAIGLADTQYF
CDR3nt: TGTGCCATCGGACTAGCAGATACGCAGTATTTT
v_gene: TRBV10-3
len: 11
abundance: -
d_gene: TRBD2
j_gene: TRBJ2-3

CDR3aa: CASSQQGYEQYF
CDR3nt: TGTGCCAGCAGCCAACAGGGGTACGAGCAGTACTTC
v_gene: TRBV7-2
len: 12
abundance: -
d_gene: TRBD1
j_gene: TRBJ2-7

CDR3aa: CAWTVNTEAFF
CDR3nt: TGTGCCTGGACGGTGAACACTGAAGCTTTCTTT
v_gene: TRBV30
len: 11
abundance: few
d_gene: -
j_gene: TRBJ1-1

CDR3aa: CSAKRGSRGDEQYF
CDR3nt: TGCAGCGCTAAAAGGGGATCACGGGGGGACGAGCAGTACTTC
v_gene: TRBV29-1
len: 14
abundance: few
d_gene: TRBD2
j_gene: TRBJ2-7

CDR3aa: CAWGRQVDSPLHF
CDR3nt: TGTGCCTGGGGAAGACAGGTCGATTCACCCCTCCACTTT
v_gene: TRBV30
len: 13
abundance: -
d_gene: -
j_gene: TRBJ1-6

CDR3aa: CASSSTGGPPSYNEQFF
CDR3nt: TGTGCCAGCAGTTCCACGGGGGGTCCTCCTTCCTACAATGAGCAGTTCTTC
v_gene: TRBV7-3
len: 17
abundance: -
d_gene: TRBD2
j_gene: TRBJ2-1

CDR3aa: CAWSVRRDTEAFF
CDR3nt: TGTGCCTGGAGTGTACGGAGGGACACTGAAGCTTTCTTT
v_gene: TRBV30
len: 13
abundance: -
d_gene: -
j_gene: TRBJ1-1

CDR3aa: CASSQVLADTQYF
CDR3nt: TGCGCCAGCAGCCAGGTACTTGCAGATACGCAGTATTTT
v_gene: TRBV4-1
len: 13
abundance: few
d_gene: -
j_gene: TRBJ2-3

CDR3aa: CASSQIFSGGVGETQYF
CDR3nt: TGTGCCAGCAGCCAAATATTTAGCGGGGGGGTCGGAGAGACCCAGTACTTC
v_gene: TRBV4-2
len: 17
abundance: few
d_gene: TRBD2
j_gene: TRBJ2-5

CDR3aa: CASSSQGATNEKLFF
CDR3nt: TGCGCCAGCAGCAGTCAGGGGGCAACTAATGAAAAACTGTTTTTT
v_gene: TRBV5-1
len: 15
abundance: -
d_gene: TRBD1
j_gene: TRBJ1-4

CDR3aa: CASSTGRDNSPLHF
CDR3nt: TGCGCCAGCAGTACAGGAAGGGATAATTCACCCCTCCACTTT
v_gene: TRBV5-1
len: 14
abundance: -
d_gene: -
j_gene: TRBJ1-6

CDR3aa: CASSPRVVTEAFF
CDR3nt: TGTGCCAGCAGTCCCAGGGTAGTCACTGAAGCTTTCTTT
v_gene: TRBV7-8
len: 13
abundance: -
d_gene: -
j_gene: TRBJ1-1

CDR3aa: CASSPLLADYLNTEAFF
CDR3nt: TGTGCCAGCAGCCCCCTCCTGGCCGACTACCTGAACACTGAAGCTTTCTTT
v_gene: TRBV7-2
len: 17
abundance: -
d_gene: -
j_gene: TRBJ1-1

CDR3aa: CASSLHGTASSGNTIYF
CDR3nt: TGTGCCAGCAGCTTACACGGGACAGCCAGCTCTGGAAACACCATATATTTT
v_gene: TRBV7-9
len: 17
abundance: -
d_gene: TRBD1
j_gene: TRBJ1-3

CDR3aa: CASSQDLTDSYEQYF
CDR3nt: TGTGCCAGCAGCCAAGATCTCACTGACTCCTACGAGCAGTACTTC
v_gene: TRBV14
len: 15
abundance: few
d_gene: -
j_gene: TRBJ2-7

CDR3aa: CASSRPPGDYNEQFF
CDR3nt: TGTGCCAGCAGCCGTCCTCCCGGAGACTACAATGAGCAGTTCTTC
v_gene: TRBV5-4
len: 15
abundance: few
d_gene: -
j_gene: TRBJ2-1

CDR3aa: CASSIGSANTEAFF
CDR3nt: TGTGCCAGCAGCATCGGGAGCGCGAACACTGAAGCTTTCTTT
v_gene: TRBV7-9
len: 14
abundance: -
d_gene: -
j_gene: TRBJ1-1

CDR3aa: CSASRGSSYNEQFF
CDR3nt: TGCAGCGCTAGTAGGGGGAGCTCCTACAATGAGCAGTTCTTC
v_gene: TRBV29-1
len: 14
abundance: -
d_gene: -
j_gene: TRBJ2-1

CDR3aa: CAWSGETGPYEQYF
CDR3nt: TGTGCCTGGAGTGGGGAGACAGGGCCATACGAGCAGTACTTC
v_gene: TRBV30
len: 14
abundance: few
d_gene: TRBD1
j_gene: TRBJ2-7

CDR3aa: CATSRVETEQYF
CDR3nt: TGTGCCACCAGCAGAGTAGAGACAGAGCAGTACTTC
v_gene: TRBV15
len: 12
abundance: -
d_gene: -
j_gene: TRBJ2-7

CDR3aa: CATSPRGGEINEQFF
CDR3nt: TGTGCCACCAGCCCACGGGGAGGGGAGATCAATGAGCAGTTCTTC
v_gene: TRBV15
len: 15
abundance: -
d_gene: TRBD2
j_gene: TRBJ2-1

CDR3aa: CASSSTGPYEQYF
CDR3nt: TGCGCCAGCAGCTCGACAGGGCCCTACGAGCAGTACTTC
v_gene: TRBV5-1
len: 13
abundance: -
d_gene: TRBD1
j_gene: TRBJ2-7

CDR3aa: CAWSRDRPSYNEQFF
CDR3nt: TGTGCCTGGAGCCGCGACAGGCCTTCCTACAATGAGCAGTTCTTC
v_gene: TRBV30
len: 15
abundance: -
d_gene: -
j_gene: TRBJ2-1

CDR3aa: CASSLVAGARSSYNEQFF
CDR3nt: TGTGCCAGCAGCTTAGTAGCGGGGGCACGCAGCTCCTACAATGAGCAGTTCTTC
v_gene: TRBV7-2
len: 18
abundance: -
d_gene: TRBD2
j_gene: TRBJ2-1

CDR3aa: CAWSSPGQHNSPLHF
CDR3nt: TGTGCCTGGAGTTCGCCGGGACAGCATAATTCACCCCTCCACTTT
v_gene: TRBV30
len: 15
abundance: -
d_gene: TRBD1
j_gene: TRBJ1-6

CDR3aa: CASSVQGAGEETQYF
CDR3nt: TGTGCCAGCAGTGTACAGGGGGCAGGGGAAGAGACCCAGTACTTC
v_gene: TRBV6-1
len: 15
abundance: -
d_gene: TRBD1
j_gene: TRBJ2-5

CDR3aa: CASSLGAGWYEQYF
CDR3nt: TGTGCCAGCAGCTTAGGGGCAGGGTGGTACGAGCAGTACTTC
v_gene: TRBV7-9
len: 14
abundance: few
d_gene: -
j_gene: TRBJ2-7

CDR3aa: CASSSLQGYTDTQYF
CDR3nt: TGCGCCAGCAGCTCCCTTCAGGGGTACACAGATACGCAGTATTTT
v_gene: TRBV5-1
len: 15
abundance: -
d_gene: -
j_gene: TRBJ2-3

CDR3aa: CASSYWTGGNEQFF
CDR3nt: TGTGCCAGCAGCTATTGGACAGGGGGCAATGAGCAGTTCTTC
v_gene: TRBV7-2
len: 14
abundance: -
d_gene: TRBD1
j_gene: TRBJ2-1

CDR3aa: CAWTPPGRLTEAFF
CDR3nt: TGTGCCTGGACCCCCCCAGGGCGCCTCACTGAAGCTTTCTTT
v_gene: TRBV30
len: 14
abundance: -
d_gene: -
j_gene: TRBJ1-1

CDR3aa: CASTRGVSGANVLTF
CDR3nt: TGTGCCAGCACCCGTGGAGTCTCTGGGGCCAACGTCCTGACTTTC
v_gene: TRBV25-1
len: 15
abundance: -
d_gene: -
j_gene: TRBJ2-6

CDR3aa: CASSQGTSIYEQYF
CDR3nt: TGCGCCAGCAGCCAAGGGACTAGCATCTACGAGCAGTACTTC
v_gene: TRBV4-3
len: 14
abundance: -
d_gene: TRBD2
j_gene: TRBJ2-7

CDR3aa: CASSLGPMDRTYEQYF
CDR3nt: TGCGCCAGCAGCTTAGGCCCGATGGACAGGACCTACGAGCAGTACTTC
v_gene: TRBV5-1
len: 16
abundance: few
d_gene: TRBD1
j_gene: TRBJ2-7

CDR3aa: CASSSSLPPNTEAFF
CDR3nt: TGTGCCAGCTCCTCGAGCCTCCCGCCGAACACTGAAGCTTTCTTT
v_gene: TRBV18
len: 15
abundance: -
d_gene: -
j_gene: TRBJ1-1

CDR3aa: CASSPGQDYGYTF
CDR3nt: TGCGCCAGCAGCCCGGGACAGGACTATGGCTACACCTTC
v_gene: TRBV5-1
len: 13
abundance: few
d_gene: TRBD1
j_gene: TRBJ1-2

CDR3aa: CASSVAKGPGQGGYEQYF
CDR3nt: TGTGCCAGCAGCGTAGCGAAGGGGCCCGGACAGGGGGGCTACGAGCAGTACTTC
v_gene: TRBV9
len: 18
abundance: few
d_gene: TRBD1
j_gene: TRBJ2-7

CDR3aa: CASSVDAAVTEAFF
CDR3nt: TGTGCCAGCAGCGTAGATGCGGCCGTCACTGAAGCTTTCTTT
v_gene: TRBV9
len: 14
abundance: -
d_gene: -
j_gene: TRBJ1-1

CDR3aa: CASSQELENLYEQYF
CDR3nt: TGTGCCAGCAGCCAAGAGTTGGAGAATCTCTACGAGCAGTACTTC
v_gene: TRBV4-2
len: 15
abundance: few
d_gene: -
j_gene: TRBJ2-7

CDR3aa: CSVNPGLAVGNEQFF
CDR3nt: TGCAGCGTTAACCCGGGGCTAGCGGTCGGTAATGAGCAGTTCTTC
v_gene: TRBV29-1
len: 15
abundance: -
d_gene: TRBD2
j_gene: TRBJ2-1

CDR3aa: CASSEPPPPSGVTGELFF
CDR3nt: TGTGCCAGCAGTGAACCACCCCCTCCGAGCGGTGTCACCGGGGAGCTGTTTTTT
v_gene: TRBV25-1
len: 18
abundance: -
d_gene: -
j_gene: TRBJ2-2

CDR3aa: CASSPAGDKLFF
CDR3nt: TGTGCCAGTAGTCCCGCGGGGGACAAACTGTTTTTT
v_gene: TRBV19
len: 12
abundance: few
d_gene: -
j_gene: TRBJ1-4

CDR3aa: CASSLQQETQYF
CDR3nt: TGTGCCAGCAGTCTCCAGCAAGAGACCCAGTACTTC
v_gene: TRBV2
len: 12
abundance: -
d_gene: -
j_gene: TRBJ2-5

CDR3aa: CASSYTSGGGSTDTQYF
CDR3nt: TGTGCCAGCAGCTACACTAGCGGGGGGGGTTCCACAGATACGCAGTATTTT
v_gene: TRBV7-2
len: 17
abundance: -
d_gene: TRBD2
j_gene: TRBJ2-3

CDR3aa: CASSLEGTGGITLHF
CDR3nt: TGTGCCAGCAGCTTAGAAGGGACAGGAGGGATAACCCTCCACTTT
v_gene: TRBV11-2
len: 15
abundance: -
d_gene: TRBD1
j_gene: TRBJ1-6

CDR3aa: CASMNSYNEQFF
CDR3nt: TGTGCCAGCATGAACAGCTACAATGAGCAGTTCTTC
v_gene: TRBV6-6
len: 12
abundance: -
d_gene: -
j_gene: TRBJ2-1

CDR3aa: CATSTPVGGPEQYF
CDR3nt: TGTGCCACCAGCACCCCTGTGGGGGGGCCAGAGCAGTACTTC
v_gene: TRBV15
len: 14
abundance: -
d_gene: -
j_gene: TRBJ2-7

CDR3aa: CASSLQGMVTEAFF
CDR3nt: TGTGCCAGCAGCCTACAGGGTATGGTCACTGAAGCTTTCTTT
v_gene: TRBV11-2
len: 14
abundance: few
d_gene: -
j_gene: TRBJ1-1

CDR3aa: CASSLITKLGRELFF
CDR3nt: TGCGCCAGCAGCTTGATAACTAAACTAGGCCGGGAGCTGTTTTTT
v_gene: TRBV5-1
len: 15
abundance: few
d_gene: -
j_gene: TRBJ2-2

CDR3aa: CASSVDNRYNEQFF
CDR3nt: TGTGCCAGCAGCGTAGATAATCGGTACAATGAGCAGTTCTTC
v_gene: TRBV9
len: 14
abundance: -
d_gene: -
j_gene: TRBJ2-1